Listed below are T cell receptor beta chains from one sample, sequenced in a study of blood T cell repertoires in COVID-19. The method was immunoSEQ multiplex PCR; TCRdb's version includes in-frame clones alone and lacks a portion of them. Among a few hundred thousand clones listed, around 88% were seen once. The sequencing sample was made of PBMCs or T cells enriched from blood (not recorded which). Every receptor here comes from a woman aged 50 to 60 with acute COVID-19. The CDR3 runs from the conserved cysteine through the conserved F or W. Fields, in order: clone size, J gene, D gene, V gene, CDR3 protein, CDR3 DNA. The D gene is left open where the match is weak. Only part of the rows carry a size: once, few, many, or a class if the clone is expanded.

>.|TRBJ2-3|TRBD1|TRBV3-1/TRBV3-2
CASSLGQGQTDTQYF
TGTGCCAGCAGCCTGGGACAGGGGCAAACAGATACGCAGTATTTT
>.|TRBJ2-5|TRBD2|TRBV11-2
CASSLGTRVETQYF
TGTGCCAGCAGCCTTGGGACTAGAGTAGAGACCCAGTACTTC
>.|TRBJ1-1|.|TRBV6-5
CASTPARGVNTEAFF
TGTGCCAGCACCCCCGCCCGGGGAGTGAACACTGAAGCTTTCTTT
>.|TRBJ2-7|.|TRBV10-3
CASRGGYEQYF
TGTGCCAGTAGGGGGGGGTACGAGCAGTACTTC
>.|TRBJ1-2|.|TRBV27
CASFDIPKGYTF
TGTGCCAGCTTCGACATTCCCAAAGGCTACACCTTC
>once|TRBJ2-1|.|TRBV30
CAWSVLGAIEQFF
TGTGCCTGGAGTGTACTGGGGGCAATCGAGCAGTTCTTC
>few|TRBJ1-2|.|TRBV4-2
CASSQVARDTNYGYTF
TGTGCCAGCAGCCAAGTCGCCCGGGACACGAACTATGGCTACACCTTC
>.|TRBJ2-7|TRBD2|TRBV4-2
CASSQGGTSGPYEQYF
TGTGCCAGCAGCCAGGGCGGAACTAGCGGCCCCTACGAGCAGTACTTC
>.|TRBJ2-7|TRBD1|TRBV27
CASSPGTGGYEQYF
TGTGCCAGCAGCCCGGGGACAGGGGGCTACGAGCAGTACTTC
>.|TRBJ2-7|TRBD2|TRBV4-2
CASSQGQAGASYEQYF
TGTGCCAGCAGCCAAGGCCAAGCGGGAGCCTCCTACGAGCAGTACTTC
>once|TRBJ2-7|.|TRBV5-1
CASSLNRDPVGSVISYEQYF
TGCGCCAGCAGCCTAAACCGGGACCCCGTCGGGAGTGTTATCTCCTACGAGCAGTACTTC
>.|TRBJ1-5|TRBD1|TRBV5-6
CASSSRWGQGAYQPQHF
TGTGCCAGCAGCTCGCGGTGGGGACAGGGGGCCTATCAGCCCCAGCATTTT
>.|TRBJ2-3|.|TRBV5-1
CASSLKTRSPLEWADTQYF
TGCGCCAGCAGCTTAAAAACTCGCAGCCCCCTAGAGTGGGCAGATACGCAGTATTTT
>.|TRBJ1-1|.|TRBV7-8
CASSLAAGQNTEAFF
TGTGCCAGCAGCTTAGCCGCAGGGCAGAACACTGAAGCTTTCTTT
>.|TRBJ1-2|TRBD1|TRBV5-1
CASSLYRGQAYGYTF
TGCGCCAGCAGCTTGTACAGGGGGCAGGCCTATGGCTACACCTTC
>.|TRBJ1-1|TRBD1|TRBV10-3
CAISGQGPLNTEAFF
TGTGCCATCAGTGGACAGGGTCCCTTGAACACTGAAGCTTTCTTT
>.|TRBJ1-1|.|TRBV5-1
CASSSDGRQTEAFF
TGCGCCAGCAGCTCGGACGGGAGGCAGACTGAAGCTTTCTTT
>.|TRBJ1-2|.|TRBV18
CASTTRQNYGYTF
TGTGCCAGCACCACTCGACAGAACTATGGCTACACCTTC
>.|TRBJ1-2|.|TRBV28
CASSPGGGPTFYGYTF
TGTGCCAGCAGTCCGGGGGGTGGACCCACCTTTTATGGCTACACCTTC
>.|TRBJ2-7|.|TRBV30
CAWSGGRGSSYEQYF
TGTGCCTGGAGTGGGGGGAGGGGGAGCTCCTACGAGCAGTACTTC
>.|TRBJ1-1|.|TRBV14
CASSQRLRTEAFF
TGTGCCAGCAGCCAAAGATTGCGGACTGAAGCTTTCTTT
>.|TRBJ1-4|.|TRBV18
CASSPMQGGDEKLFF
TGTGCCAGCTCACCAATGCAAGGGGGAGACGAAAAACTGTTTTTT
>.|TRBJ1-4|TRBD1|TRBV18
CASSGDRGSYEKLFF
TGTGCCAGCTCAGGAGACAGGGGGAGTTATGAAAAACTGTTTTTT
>.|TRBJ1-1|.|TRBV28
CASSPSRYRVNTEAFF
TGTGCCAGCAGTCCAAGTCGGTACAGAGTGAACACTGAAGCTTTCTTT
>.|TRBJ1-2|.|TRBV9
CASSGHERGMRGYTF
TGTGCCAGCAGCGGCCACGAGAGGGGGATGAGGGGCTACACCTTC
>.|TRBJ2-7|TRBD2|TRBV7-2
CASSLVGTSGYEQYF
TGTGCCAGCAGCTTAGTTGGGACTAGCGGCTACGAGCAGTACTTC
>.|TRBJ1-2|.|TRBV28
CASSLKERSYGYTF
TGTGCCAGCAGTTTAAAGGAAAGGAGCTATGGCTACACCTTC
>.|TRBJ1-6|.|TRBV28
CASTAPGGHSPLHF
TGTGCCAGCACCGCCCCCGGAGGCCATTCACCCCTCCACTTT
>few|TRBJ2-2|.|TRBV13
CASTHWGRRKELFF
TGTGCCAGCACACACTGGGGGAGGAGGAAGGAGCTGTTTTTT
>.|TRBJ1-2|TRBD1|TRBV25-1
CASSTGGDGYTF
TGTGCCAGCAGTACAGGGGGGGATGGCTACACCTTC
>.|TRBJ1-1|TRBD1|TRBV5-1
CASSLWDRGTEAFF
TGCGCCAGCAGCCTTTGGGACAGAGGAACTGAAGCTTTCTTT
>.|TRBJ1-2|.|TRBV7-2
CASSLASFGGYTF
TGTGCCAGCAGCTTAGCCTCCTTCGGGGGCTACACCTTC
>.|TRBJ1-1|.|TRBV28
CASSLLSSRDTEAFF
TGTGCCAGCAGTTTACTCTCATCCCGGGACACTGAAGCTTTCTTT
>.|TRBJ1-1|TRBD1|TRBV27
CASSQPPGGAFF
TGTGCCAGCAGCCAACCCCCAGGGGGAGCTTTCTTT
>.|TRBJ2-1|TRBD2|TRBV7-2
CASSPSGVYNEQFF
TGTGCCAGCAGCCCTAGCGGGGTATACAATGAGCAGTTCTTC
>.|TRBJ1-2|.|TRBV7-9
CASSLAPRYGYTF
TGTGCCAGCAGCTTAGCGCCGAGATATGGCTACACCTTC
>.|TRBJ1-4|TRBD1|TRBV5-6
CASSFGTGVGEKLFF
TGTGCCAGCAGCTTCGGGACAGGGGTCGGTGAAAAACTGTTTTTT
>.|TRBJ2-3|.|TRBV23-1
CASSQRVLTDTQYF
TGCGCCAGCAGTCAGCGGGTTCTCACAGATACGCAGTATTTT
>.|TRBJ2-2|.|TRBV5-1
CASSLDRVELFF
TGCGCCAGCAGCTTGGACAGGGTCGAGCTGTTTTTT
>.|TRBJ2-5|.|TRBV20-1
CSASRWGRQETQYF
TGCAGTGCTAGTAGGTGGGGCCGACAAGAGACCCAGTACTTC
>.|TRBJ1-1|.|TRBV2
CASRARVGTEAFF
TGTGCCAGCAGGGCCAGGGTAGGCACTGAAGCTTTCTTT
>.|TRBJ2-3|.|TRBV28
CASSLLSRDTQYF
TGTGCCAGCAGTTTACTATCTCGGGATACGCAGTATTTT
>.|TRBJ2-1|TRBD2|TRBV7-6
CASSVRLARSSYNEQFF
TGTGCCAGCAGCGTCAGACTAGCGCGAAGCTCCTACAATGAGCAGTTCTTC
>.|TRBJ1-1|TRBD1|TRBV7-9
CASIDRQGNTEAFF
TGTGCCAGCATTGACAGACAGGGGAACACTGAAGCTTTCTTT
>.|TRBJ1-2|.|TRBV6-2/TRBV6-3
CASSPRPAGYTF
TGTGCCAGCAGCCCCCGTCCAGCGGGCTACACCTTC
>few|TRBJ1-1|TRBD1|TRBV7-2
CASRPQQGIGSEAFF
TGTGCCAGCAGGCCACAACAGGGGATAGGGAGTGAAGCTTTCTTT
>.|TRBJ1-2|TRBD1|TRBV14
CASSQLGQGAASYGYTF
TGTGCCAGCAGCCAGCTGGGACAGGGTGCTGCTAGCTATGGCTACACCTTC
>.|TRBJ1-3|TRBD1|TRBV5-3
CARSLGRYRGSSGNTIYF
TGTGCCAGAAGCCTAGGCCGATACAGGGGCTCGTCTGGAAACACCATATATTTT
>.|TRBJ1-2|TRBD1|TRBV7-2
CASSPVTGGNYGYTF
TGTGCCAGCAGCCCCGTGACAGGGGGCAACTATGGCTACACCTTC
>.|TRBJ1-5|.|TRBV4-1
CASSQVGSNQPQHF
TGCGCCAGCAGCCAAGTGGGCAGCAATCAGCCCCAGCATTTT
>once|TRBJ2-3|.|TRBV7-3
CASSLGPGVRTDTQYF
TGTGCCAGCAGCTTAGGCCCGGGGGTGAGGACAGATACGCAGTATTTT
>.|TRBJ2-7|.|TRBV7-2
CASSTQGQSYEQYF
TGTGCCAGCAGCACCCAAGGACAGTCCTACGAGCAGTACTTC
>.|TRBJ1-6|TRBD1|TRBV6-1
CASGEGQENSPLHF
TGTGCCAGCGGTGAGGGACAGGAGAATTCACCCCTCCACTTT
>once|TRBJ2-3|TRBD2|TRBV5-1
CASSLAGAGDWEATDTQYF
TGCGCCAGCAGCTTGGCCGGAGCGGGAGATTGGGAGGCCACAGATACGCAGTATTTT
>.|TRBJ2-1|TRBD2|TRBV4-1
CASSRQRVASGTLGNEQFF
TGCGCCAGCAGCCGACAAAGGGTAGCTAGCGGGACTCTTGGGAATGAGCAGTTCTTC
>.|TRBJ2-7|.|TRBV7-2
CASSSSGQNYEQYF
TGTGCCAGCAGCTCTTCAGGACAGAACTACGAGCAGTACTTC
>once|TRBJ1-6|TRBD1|TRBV4-2
CASSQGTGGSPLHF
TGTGCCAGCAGCCAAGGGACAGGGGGATCACCCCTCCACTTT
>once|TRBJ2-7|TRBD1|TRBV7-2
CASSRQTGGSYEQYF
TGTGCCAGCAGCCGGCAGACAGGGGGCTCCTACGAGCAGTACTTC